What follows are 22 T cell receptor beta chains derived from one specimen sequenced in a study of long-term antiretroviral therapy in people with HIV. Assay version v3.0 of immunoSEQ was used, and it was run at survey level. Only in-frame clones appear in the TCRdb table, and some are missing; sequencing was by immunoSEQ multiplex PCR. The table records some 20,000 clones, approximately 88% of them present only once. This material consisted of unsorted PBMCs, taken around 5.9 years after starting antiretroviral therapy. The source of these receptors is a man aged 25 to 40 with HIV.

The chain couples TRBV6-6 to TRBJ1-2; D uncertain. Trimming removed 4 bases from V and 1 base from J, with 4 bases in between. The CDR3 extends over 12 amino acids. The germline V gene encodes CDR1 MNHNY and CDR2 SVGAGI (reference sequence). The CDR3 sequence is CASSSNNYGYTF. CDR3 DNA: TGTGCCAGCAGTTCCAATAACTATGGCTACACCTTC.

CDR3 residues: CASSALATGELFF. The CDR3 region has the DNA TGTGCCAGCAGCGCCTTAGCAACCGGGGAGCTGTTTTTT. The rearrangement uses TRBV14 and TRBJ2-2, with D uncertain. There are 13 residues in the CDR3. V was shortened by 5 bases and J by 5 bases, with 9 bases between the two germline ends. Germline V gene sequence: CDR1 SGHDN, CDR2 FVKESK.

J is TRBJ1-4 and V is TRBV29-1; D unclear. The CDR3 has 12 amino acids. The germline CDR1 and CDR2 sequences are SQVTM and ANQGSEA. Trimming took 0 bases from V and 10 from J, leaving 9 bases between them. As DNA, the CDR3 is TGCAGCGTTGAAGAGGGTCCAAGAAAACTGTTTTTT. It specifies CSVEEGPRKLFF.

V gene TRBV7-9 combines with J gene TRBJ2-7; D tentatively reads TRBD1 or TRBD2 (5 bases each). Looked up from germline, CDR1 is SEHNR and CDR2 is FQNEAQ (reference sequence). The CDR3 length is 13 residues. V dropped 3 bases and J dropped 4 bases, with 10 bases sitting between them. The CDR3 region is CASSLPGTYEQYF. The CDR3 DNA follows: TGTGCCAGCAGCTTGCCCGGGACGTACGAGCAGTACTTC.

This clone appeared a few times. The rearrangement joins TRBV28 to TRBJ1-1, with D perhaps matching TRBD1 (6 bases). V lost 6 bases and J lost 0, with 11 bases in between. The germline V gene encodes CDR1 MDHEN and CDR2 SYDVKM. CDR3 length: 14 residues. CDR3 sequence (DNA): TGTGCCAGCAGCCCCCAGGGGATGAACACTGAAGCTTTCTTT. Translating it yields CASSPQGMNTEAFF.

The chain combines TRBV5-4 with TRBJ2-1; 10 nucleotides match TRBD2. The CDR3 is 15 amino acids. The germline CDR1 and CDR2 sequences are SGHNT and YYREEE (reference sequence). After removal of 3 bases from V and 4 bases from J, the junction contained 4 bases not matched to a gene. In DNA form, the CDR3 reads TGTGCCAGCAGCTACCTAGCGGGGGATTACAATGAGCAGTTCTTC. Its protein is CASSYLAGDYNEQFF.

This clone appeared a few times. This chain joins TRBV4-2 and TRBJ2-7; D is possibly TRBD1 or TRBD2 (7 bases each). This CDR3 is built from 16 residues. Germline CDR1 reads LGHNA; CDR2 reads YNFKEQ. V lost 0 bases to trimming and J lost 3 bases, with 15 bases between them. The CDR3 sequence: CASSQDRGRDSYEQYF. CDR3 sequence (DNA): TGTGCCAGCAGCCAAGATAGGGGGAGGGACAGCTACGAGCAGTACTTC.

J is TRBJ2-1 and V is TRBV11-2; TRBD2 aligns across 13 bases. This CDR3 is 18 amino acids long. With 5 bases clipped from V and 4 bases from J, the junction kept 11 bases outside the gene matches. Looked up from germline, CDR1 is SGHAT and CDR2 is FQNNGV. The CDR3, as DNA: TGTGCCAGCAGCCTCCAAAGGACTAGCGGGAGTGGATACAATGAGCAGTTCTTC. Its translation: CASSLQRTSGSGYNEQFF.

The gene calls are TRBV7-2 and TRBJ1-1, with 9 bases matching TRBD1. The CDR3 consists of 15 residues. With 3 bases clipped from V and 4 bases from J, the junction kept 6 bases outside the gene matches. In germline, CDR1 is SGHTA, CDR2 FQGNSA. CDR3 DNA sequence: TGTGCCAGCAGCTTTAAACAGGGGGCGGGCACTGAAGCTTTCTTT. Translating it yields CASSFKQGAGTEAFF. Supplemented by reference TRBV7-2 and TRBJ1-1, the full variable domain reads GAGVSQSPSNKVTEKGKDVELRCDPISGHTALYWYRQSLGQGLEFLIYFQGNSAPDKSGLPSDRFSAERTGGSVSTLTIQRTQQEDSAVYLCASSFKQGAGTEAFFGQGTRLTVV.

This chain connects TRBV9 to TRBJ2-3; no firm D call. Trimming removed 0 bases at V and 2 bases at J, with 4 bases between. Germline CDR1 and CDR2: SGDLS and YYNGEE. The CDR3 has 13 residues. The CDR3 bases are TGTGCCAGCAGCGTAGGGTTCACAGATACGCAGTATTTT. Translation: CASSVGFTDTQYF.

This sequence joins TRBV14 and TRBJ1-1, with TRBD1 as a possible D gene (5 bases). Per germline, CDR1 SGHDN and CDR2 FVKESK. The CDR3 is 15 residues long. The ends were cut back, 3 bases at V and 4 bases at J, with 15 bases in the middle. CDR3 residues: CASSQSRVGGTEAFF. Here the CDR3 DNA reads TGTGCCAGCAGCCAGAGTCGAGTCGGGGGCACTGAAGCTTTCTTT.

The chain couples TRBV27 to TRBJ1-3; 7 nucleotides line up with TRBD1. Germline CDR1 and CDR2: MNHEY and SMNVEV (reference sequence). The CDR3 is 15 residues long. CDR3 bases: TGTGCTCCAGGCGACAGGGTGGTATCTGGAAACACCATATATTTT. Translated, it gives CAPGDRVVSGNTIYF.

V is TRBV19 and J is TRBJ1-5; no clear D gene. The CDR3 spans 14 residues. Trimming stripped 1 base from V and 2 bases from J, with 6 bases between. Germline V lookup: CDR1 LNHDA, CDR2 SQIVND (reference sequence). The CDR3 region is CASSIVWGNQPQHF. The CDR3 DNA is TGTGCCAGTAGTATAGTTTGGGGCAATCAGCCCCAGCATTTT.

The chain has TRBV5-1 and TRBJ2-1, with 7 positions matching TRBD2. CDR3 size: 15 residues. With 0 bases clipped from V and 7 bases from J, the junction kept 7 bases outside the gene matches. Germline-derived CDR1 and CDR2 are SGHRS and YFSETQ. The CDR3 spells CASSLGSSGGNEQFF. The CDR3 nucleotides read TGCGCCAGCAGCTTGGGGTCTAGCGGAGGGAATGAGCAGTTCTTC.

The chain recombines TRBV15 with TRBJ2-3, with TRBD1 matching over 11 bases. CDR1 is LNHNV and CDR2 is YYDKDF in the germline V gene (reference sequence). V gave up 4 bases and J gave up 6 bases; unmatched junction bases: 6. The CDR3 contains 15 residues. The CDR3 here is CATSTRDRGADTQYF. For the CDR3, the DNA is TGTGCCACCAGCACTCGGGACAGGGGGGCGGATACGCAGTATTTT. Using reference TRBV15 and TRBJ2-3 for the parts outside the CDR3, the full variable domain is DAMVIQNPRYQVTQFGKPVTLSCSQTLNHNVMYWYQQKSSQAPKLLFHYYDKDFNNEADTPDNFQSRRPNTSFCFLDIRSPGLGDTAMYLCATSTRDRGADTQYFGPGTRLTVL.

The chain carries TRBV27 and TRBJ2-5; no clear D gene. CDR3 length equals 14 residues. Trimming removed 4 bases at V and 0 bases at J, with 9 bases between. The V gene's germline CDR1 is MNHEY and CDR2 SMNVEV (reference sequence). The CDR3 region has the DNA TGTGCCAGCAGTTCTAACATGTACCAAGAGACCCAGTACTTC. As protein: CASSSNMYQETQYF.

The chain is built from TRBV5-4 and TRBJ2-3; D possibly matches TRBD1 or TRBD2 (5 bases each). This CDR3 spans 15 amino acids. V was pared by 4 bases and J by 0 bases, with 12 bases between. Germline CDR1 is SGHNT and CDR2 is YYREEE (reference sequence). This CDR3 reads CASSPRAGSTDTQYF. The CDR3, as DNA: TGTGCCAGCAGCCCGCGGGCAGGGAGCACAGATACGCAGTATTTT. Supplemented by reference TRBV5-4 and TRBJ2-3, the full variable domain reads ETGVTQSPTHLIKTRGQQVTLRCSSQSGHNTVSWYQQALGQGPQFIFQYYREEENGRGNFPPRFSGLQFPNYSSELNVNALELDDSALYLCASSPRAGSTDTQYFGPGTRLTVL.

The chain joins TRBV7-8 to TRBJ1-4, with TRBD1 as a possible D gene (5 bases). The CDR3 runs to 15 residues. V dropped 5 bases and J dropped 8 bases, with 18 bases sitting between them. Germline loops: CDR1 SGHVS, CDR2 FQNEAQ. The CDR3 DNA follows: TGTGCCAGCAGCCCAGGAGGGGCGGCGAAGGAAAAACTGTTTTTT. This gives the protein CASSPGGAAKEKLFF.

V usage is TRBV19 and J usage is TRBJ2-3; D gene unclear. The CDR3 is made up of 12 amino acids. Germline V gene sequence: CDR1 LNHDA, CDR2 SQIVND (reference sequence). V was trimmed by 5 bases and J by 2 bases, leaving 5 bases between them. The CDR3 DNA reads TGTGCCAGTAGTGGGGACACAGATACGCAGTATTTT. Translated, it gives CASSGDTDTQYF.

This chain uses TRBV18 with TRBJ1-3, with D unclear. CDR1 and CDR2 (germline): KGHSH, LQKENI. Trimming shortened V by 0 bases and J by 16 bases, and 13 bases separated the two germline ends. The CDR3 is 12 amino acids. The CDR3, as DNA: TGTGCCAGCTCACCACCGCGGGAGAGACACTATTTT. Its translation: CASSPPRERHYF.

This chain joins TRBV18 and TRBJ2-6; TRBD1 agrees at 9 bases. Germline V gene lookup returns CDR1 KGHSH and CDR2 LQKENI. There are 16 residues in the CDR3. Losses at the gene ends were 3 bases for V and 2 bases for J; bases not matched to a gene: 2. Written as DNA, the CDR3 is TGTGCCAGCTCACCTACAGGGGGCGCTGGGGCCAACGTCCTGACTTTC. It translates to CASSPTGGAGANVLTF.

The chain is built from TRBV18 and TRBJ1-1; D unresolved. V was trimmed by 2 bases and J by 0 bases, leaving 13 bases between them. CDR1 and CDR2 from the germline V gene are KGHSH and LQKENI. This CDR3 region has 16 residues. The CDR3 protein is CASSPATVRMNTEAFF. The CDR3 region has the DNA TGTGCCAGCTCACCAGCAACAGTCCGGATGAACACTGAAGCTTTCTTT.